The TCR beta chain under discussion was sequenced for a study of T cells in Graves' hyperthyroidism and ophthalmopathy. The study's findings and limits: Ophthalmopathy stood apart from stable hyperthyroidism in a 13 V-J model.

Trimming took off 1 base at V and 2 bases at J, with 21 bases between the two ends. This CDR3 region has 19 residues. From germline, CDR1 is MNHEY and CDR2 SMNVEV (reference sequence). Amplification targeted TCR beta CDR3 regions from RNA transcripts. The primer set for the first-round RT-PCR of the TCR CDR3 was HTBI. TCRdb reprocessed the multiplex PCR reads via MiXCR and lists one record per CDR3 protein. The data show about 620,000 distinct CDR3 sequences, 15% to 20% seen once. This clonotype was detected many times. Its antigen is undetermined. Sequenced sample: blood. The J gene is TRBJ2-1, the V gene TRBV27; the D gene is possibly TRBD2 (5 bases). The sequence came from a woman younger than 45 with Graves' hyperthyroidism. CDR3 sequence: CASSLFIRDIGKAYNEQFF. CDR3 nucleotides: TGTGCCAGCAGTTTATTTATCCGGGATATCGGGAAGGCCTACAATGAGCAGTTCTTC.